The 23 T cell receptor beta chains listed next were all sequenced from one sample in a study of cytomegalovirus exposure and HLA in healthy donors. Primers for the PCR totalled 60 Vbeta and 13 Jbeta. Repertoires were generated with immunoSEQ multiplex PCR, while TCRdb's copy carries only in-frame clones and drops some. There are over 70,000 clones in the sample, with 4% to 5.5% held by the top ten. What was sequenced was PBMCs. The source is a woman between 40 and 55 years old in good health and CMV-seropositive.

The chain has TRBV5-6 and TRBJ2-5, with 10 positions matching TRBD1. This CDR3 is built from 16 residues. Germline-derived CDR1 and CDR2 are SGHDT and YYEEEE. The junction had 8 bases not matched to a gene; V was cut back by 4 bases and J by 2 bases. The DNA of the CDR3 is TGTGCCAGCAGCCAATCCCGGACAGGGGGTCAAGAGACCCAGTACTTC. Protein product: CASSQSRTGGQETQYF.

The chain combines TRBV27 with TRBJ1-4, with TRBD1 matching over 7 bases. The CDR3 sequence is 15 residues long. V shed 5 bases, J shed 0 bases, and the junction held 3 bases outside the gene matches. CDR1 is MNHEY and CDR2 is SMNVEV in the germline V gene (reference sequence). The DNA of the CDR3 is TGTGCCAGCAGTAAAACAGGGGCAACTAATGAAAAACTGTTTTTT. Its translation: CASSKTGATNEKLFF.

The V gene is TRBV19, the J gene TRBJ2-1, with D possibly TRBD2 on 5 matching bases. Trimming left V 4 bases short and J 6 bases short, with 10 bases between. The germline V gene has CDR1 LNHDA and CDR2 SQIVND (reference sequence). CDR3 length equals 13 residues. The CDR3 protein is CASSTTRSNEQFF. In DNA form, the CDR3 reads TGTGCCAGTAGTACCACTAGGAGCAATGAGCAGTTCTTC.

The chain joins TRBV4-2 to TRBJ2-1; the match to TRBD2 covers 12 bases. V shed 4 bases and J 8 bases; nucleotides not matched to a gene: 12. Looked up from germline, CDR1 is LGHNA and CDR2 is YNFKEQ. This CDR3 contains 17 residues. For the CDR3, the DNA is TGTGCCAGCAGCCTAACCACTAGCGGGGGGCCAGGGGATGAGCAGTTCTTC. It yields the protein CASSLTTSGGPGDEQFF.

The DNA of the CDR3 is TGTGCCAGTAGTACCCTTCGGACAGTGGCAGATACGCAGTATTTT. Its translation: CASSTLRTVADTQYF. This chain links TRBV19 with TRBJ2-3; maybe TRBD1 (6 bases). CDR1 and CDR2 (germline): LNHDA, SQIVND (reference sequence). The CDR3 contains 15 residues. V lost 4 bases and J 4 bases, leaving 15 bases between the germline ends.

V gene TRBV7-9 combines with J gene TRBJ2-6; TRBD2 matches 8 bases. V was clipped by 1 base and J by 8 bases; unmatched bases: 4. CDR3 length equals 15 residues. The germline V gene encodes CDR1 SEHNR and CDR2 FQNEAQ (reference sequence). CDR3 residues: CASSLGGGPPNVLTF. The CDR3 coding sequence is TGTGCCAGCAGCTTAGGCGGGGGGCCGCCCAACGTCCTGACTTTC.

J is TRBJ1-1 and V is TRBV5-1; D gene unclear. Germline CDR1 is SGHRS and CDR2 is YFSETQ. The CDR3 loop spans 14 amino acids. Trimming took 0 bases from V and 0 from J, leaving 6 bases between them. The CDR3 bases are TGCGCCAGCAGCTTGGACATTATGAACACTGAAGCTTTCTTT. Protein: CASSLDIMNTEAFF.

CDR3 sequence (DNA): TGTGCCAGCAGCTTCGTAGTAGCGGGGGGTTCAGGCTCCTACAATGAGCAGTTCTTC. Amino acids: CASSFVVAGGSGSYNEQFF. The chain joins TRBV13 to TRBJ2-1; 10 bases are shared with TRBD2. This CDR3 contains 19 residues. V trimming: 3 bases; J trimming: 0 bases; junction bases outside the gene matches: 11. Germline V CDR1 and CDR2: PRHDT, FYEKMQ (reference sequence).

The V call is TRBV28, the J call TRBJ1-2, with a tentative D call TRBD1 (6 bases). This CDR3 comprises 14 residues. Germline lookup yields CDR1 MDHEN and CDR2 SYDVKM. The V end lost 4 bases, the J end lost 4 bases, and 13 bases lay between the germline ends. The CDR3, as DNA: TGTGCCAGCAGTTCTCTGACAGGTCTCTATGGCTACACCTTC. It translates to CASSSLTGLYGYTF.

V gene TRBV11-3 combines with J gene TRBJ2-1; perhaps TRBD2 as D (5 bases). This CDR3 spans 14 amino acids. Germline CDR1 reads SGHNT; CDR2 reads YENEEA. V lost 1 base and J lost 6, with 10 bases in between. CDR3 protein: CASSLGASSNEQFF. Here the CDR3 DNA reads TGTGCCAGCAGCTTAGGAGCTAGCTCCAATGAGCAGTTCTTC.

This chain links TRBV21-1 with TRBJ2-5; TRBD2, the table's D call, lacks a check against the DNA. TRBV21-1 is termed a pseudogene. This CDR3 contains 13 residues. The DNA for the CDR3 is TGTGCCAGCAGCAAAAAGGGGAGGAAGACCCAGTACTTC. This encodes CASSKKGRKTQYF.

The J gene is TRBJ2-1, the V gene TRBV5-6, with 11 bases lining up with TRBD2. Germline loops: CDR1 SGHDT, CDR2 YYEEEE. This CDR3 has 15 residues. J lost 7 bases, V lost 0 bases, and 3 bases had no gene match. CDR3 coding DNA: TGTGCCAGCAGCTTGGTGGCTAGCGGGGGGAATGAGCAGTTCTTC. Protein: CASSLVASGGNEQFF.

CDR3: CASSSRRKLAGGQETQYF. The DNA for the CDR3 is TGTGCCAGCAGCTCCCGCCGGAAACTAGCGGGGGGGCAAGAGACCCAGTACTTC. The chain recombines TRBV7-2 with TRBJ2-5; TRBD2 matches at 13 bases. Germline V lookup: CDR1 SGHTA, CDR2 FQGNSA. The ends lost 4 bases at V and 2 bases at J; junction bases unmatched: 10. The CDR3 length is 18 residues.

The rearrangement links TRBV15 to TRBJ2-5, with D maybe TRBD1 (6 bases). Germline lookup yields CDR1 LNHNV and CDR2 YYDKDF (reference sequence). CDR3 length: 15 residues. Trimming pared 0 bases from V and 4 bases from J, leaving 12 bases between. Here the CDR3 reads CATSRETRGGETQYF. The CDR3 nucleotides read TGTGCCACCAGCAGAGAGACCCGAGGGGGAGAGACCCAGTACTTC.

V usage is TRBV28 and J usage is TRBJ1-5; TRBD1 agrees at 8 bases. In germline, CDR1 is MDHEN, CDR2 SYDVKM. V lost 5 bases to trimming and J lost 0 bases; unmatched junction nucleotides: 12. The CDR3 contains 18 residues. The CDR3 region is CASSLERDRRYSNQPQHF. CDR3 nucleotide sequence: TGTGCCAGCAGTCTAGAAAGGGACAGGCGATATAGCAATCAGCCCCAGCATTTT.

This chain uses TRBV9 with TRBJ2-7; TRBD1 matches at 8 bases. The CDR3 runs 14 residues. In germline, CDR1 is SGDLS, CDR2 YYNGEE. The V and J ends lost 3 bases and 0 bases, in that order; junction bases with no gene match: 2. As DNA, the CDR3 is TGTGCCAGCAGCGCGGGACAGGCCTCCTACGAGCAGTACTTC. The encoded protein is CASSAGQASYEQYF.

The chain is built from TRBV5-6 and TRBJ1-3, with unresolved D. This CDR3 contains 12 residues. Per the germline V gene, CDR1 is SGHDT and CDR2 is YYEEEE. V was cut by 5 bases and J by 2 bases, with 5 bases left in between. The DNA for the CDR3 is TGTGCCAGCAGTCTAACTGGAAACACCATATATTTT. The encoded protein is CASSLTGNTIYF.

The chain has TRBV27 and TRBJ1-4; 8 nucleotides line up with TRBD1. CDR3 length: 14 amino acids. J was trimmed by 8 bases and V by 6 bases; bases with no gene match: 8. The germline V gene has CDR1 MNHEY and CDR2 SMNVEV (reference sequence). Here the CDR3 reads CASRTLQGGEKLFF. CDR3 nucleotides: TGTGCCAGCAGGACCCTACAGGGGGGAGAAAAACTGTTTTTT.

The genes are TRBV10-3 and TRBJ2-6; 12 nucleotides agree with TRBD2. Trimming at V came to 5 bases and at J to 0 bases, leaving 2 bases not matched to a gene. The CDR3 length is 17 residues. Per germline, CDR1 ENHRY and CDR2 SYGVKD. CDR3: CAISLAGGPSGANVLTF. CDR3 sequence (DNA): TGTGCCATCAGTCTAGCGGGAGGGCCCTCTGGGGCCAACGTCCTGACTTTC.

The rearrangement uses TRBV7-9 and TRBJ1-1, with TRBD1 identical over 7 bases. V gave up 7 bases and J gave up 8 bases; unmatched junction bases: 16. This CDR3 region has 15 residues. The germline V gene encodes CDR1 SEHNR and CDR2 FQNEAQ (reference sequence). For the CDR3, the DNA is TGTGCCAGCACCCTCTCCGTCACGGTACAGGGGGAAGCTTTCTTT. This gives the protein CASTLSVTVQGEAFF. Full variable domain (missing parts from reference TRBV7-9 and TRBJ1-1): DTGVSQNPRHKITKRGQNVTFRCDPISEHNRLYWYRQTLGQGPEFLTYFQNEAQLEKSRLLSDRFSAERPKGSFSTLEIQRTEQGDSAMYLCASTLSVTVQGEAFFGQGTRLTVV.

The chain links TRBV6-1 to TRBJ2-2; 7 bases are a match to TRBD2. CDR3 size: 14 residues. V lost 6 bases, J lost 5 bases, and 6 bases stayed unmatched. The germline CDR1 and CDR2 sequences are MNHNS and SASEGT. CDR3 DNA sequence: TGTGCCAGCAGAGTAGGGCGGGAGACCGGGGAGCTGTTTTTT. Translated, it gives CASRVGRETGELFF.

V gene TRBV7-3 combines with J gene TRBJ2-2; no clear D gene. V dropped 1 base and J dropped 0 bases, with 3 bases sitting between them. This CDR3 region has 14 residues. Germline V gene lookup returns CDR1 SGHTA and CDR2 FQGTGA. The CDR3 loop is CASSLNSNTGELFF. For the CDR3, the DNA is TGTGCCAGCAGCTTAAACTCGAACACCGGGGAGCTGTTTTTT.

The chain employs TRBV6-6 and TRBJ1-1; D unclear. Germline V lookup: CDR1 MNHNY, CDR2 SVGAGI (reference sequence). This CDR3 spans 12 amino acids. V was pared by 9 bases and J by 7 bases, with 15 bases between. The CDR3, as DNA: TGTGCCAGTTCTATCCTCAACCATGAAGCTTTCTTT. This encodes CASSILNHEAFF.